This entry lists 18 T cell receptor beta chains sequenced from one sample in a study of blood T cells in healthy people across ages. The second PCR ran about 6 to 11 cycles with a sample-barcoded 5' primer and J-beta primers. TCRdb re-called the 5' RACE reads through MiXCR, storing one row per CDR3 protein. The sample yields roughly 1,800,000 distinct CDR3 sequences, just under 50% seen once. Input material: blood. All receptors derive from a woman aged 40 to 50 in good health.

This chain uses TRBV7-9 with TRBJ2-3; TRBD2 matches at 8 bases. Germline CDR1 reads SEHNR; CDR2 reads FQNEAQ (reference sequence). V shed 3 bases and J 0 bases; nucleotides not matched to a gene: 5. This CDR3 spans 16 amino acids. The CDR3 sequence: CASSFPRGASTDTQYF. CDR3 nucleotides: TGTGCCAGCAGCTTTCCGCGGGGGGCCAGCACAGATACGCAGTATTTT.

This clonotype was counted only a few times. The chain combines TRBV20-1 with TRBJ2-3; 11 nucleotides match TRBD2. The germline gives CDR1 DFQATT, CDR2 SNEGSKA (reference sequence). The CDR3 has 14 residues. The CDR3 region is CSAYSGGAEDTQYF. CDR3 bases: TGCAGCGCCTATAGCGGGGGGGCTGAAGATACGCAGTATTTT.

This sequence joins TRBV20-1 and TRBJ1-6; no clear D gene. V was pared by 5 bases and J by 13 bases, with 12 bases between. The CDR3 covers 11 residues. Looked up from germline, CDR1 is DFQATT and CDR2 is SNEGSKA (reference sequence). In nucleotides, the CDR3 is TGCAGTGCTGGCCCTAAGAATCCCCTCCACTTT. Its protein is CSAGPKNPLHF.

The chain couples TRBV5-1 to TRBJ2-7; weak D call: TRBD2 (6 bases). V dropped 4 bases and J dropped 6 bases, with 17 bases sitting between them. This CDR3 has 14 residues. Germline CDR1 is SGHRS and CDR2 is YFSETQ. For the CDR3, the DNA is TGCGCCAGCAGCGCGGGACGGACCCTAGGCGAGCAGTACTTC. This encodes CASSAGRTLGEQYF.

The rearrangement uses TRBV4-3 and TRBJ2-2; tentative D call: TRBD1 (5 bases). This CDR3 has 14 amino acids. Trimming took off 0 bases at V and 4 bases at J, with 6 bases between the two ends. Germline CDR1 LGHNA, CDR2 YSLEER. As DNA, the CDR3 is TGCGCCAGCAGCCAAGAAGGGGCCACCGGGGAGCTGTTTTTT. Its translation is CASSQEGATGELFF.

In this sample, this clonotype turned up a few times. The J gene is TRBJ2-2, the V gene TRBV4-3; D gene ambiguous. CDR3 length: 14 residues. Germline V gene lookup returns CDR1 LGHNA and CDR2 YSLEER. V lost 1 base, J lost 4 bases, and 7 bases lay in between. CDR3 DNA: TGCGCCAGCAGCCAAGGGGTGGTCACCGGGGAGCTGTTTTTT. Translating it yields CASSQGVVTGELFF.

This clonotype was found once. This may arise from a read error, as a much more abundant clone is one base away. This sequence joins TRBV7-8 and TRBJ2-4; 7 positions agree with TRBD2. The DNA end lines up better with TRBJ2-7; the J call may be wrong. The CDR3 length is 14 residues. CDR1 and CDR2 (germline): SGHVS, FQNEAQ. The CDR3 DNA reads as TGTGCCAGCAGCTTAGGGGAGGGAGTCTACGAGCAGTACTTC. Protein product: CASSLGEGVYEQYF.

This clonotype was seen a few times. CDR3: CASSFGPGGNYEQYF. CDR3 in DNA: TGTGCCAGCAGCTTCGGCCCTGGGGGAAACTACGAGCAGTACTTC. The chain is built from TRBV5-6 and TRBJ2-7; D is perhaps TRBD1 or TRBD2 (5 bases each). Per germline, CDR1 SGHDT and CDR2 YYEEEE. V lost 2 bases to trimming and J lost 3 bases, with 15 bases between them. The CDR3 consists of 15 residues.

J is TRBJ1-2 and V is TRBV10-3; weak D call: TRBD1 (6 bases). Looked up from germline, CDR1 is ENHRY and CDR2 is SYGVKD. The CDR3 spans 12 residues. V dropped 5 bases and J dropped 4 bases, with 8 bases sitting between them. The CDR3 here is CAISKDSYGYTF. For the CDR3, the DNA is TGTGCCATCAGTAAGGACAGCTATGGCTACACCTTC.

This chain links TRBV5-1 with TRBJ1-2; D remains unclear. In germline, CDR1 is SGHRS, CDR2 YFSETQ. The CDR3 length is 15 residues. With 4 bases removed from V and 5 bases from J, the gap between germline ends came to 18 bases. CDR3 DNA sequence: TGCGCCAGCAGCCACACCAGGAATCTGGGGTATGGCTACACCTTC. This translates into CASSHTRNLGYGYTF.

This clonotype was seen only a few times. V usage is TRBV29-1 and J usage is TRBJ2-3, with 9 bases lining up with TRBD2. The CDR3 length is 14 residues. The J segment lost 4 bases and the V segment lost 3 bases, leaving 5 bases of the junction unmatched. The germline CDR1 and CDR2 sequences are SQVTM and ANQGSEA. For the CDR3, the DNA is TGCAGCGTTGATGGGCGGGGGGGCGCAGATACGCAGTATTTT. Translated, it gives CSVDGRGGADTQYF.

The gene calls are TRBV29-1 and TRBJ2-3, with D unresolved. V dropped 5 bases and J dropped 10 bases, with 13 bases sitting between them. CDR1 and CDR2 (germline): SQVTM, ANQGSEA. The CDR3 length is 11 residues. The CDR3 reads CSVSDGIAQYF. Here the CDR3 DNA reads TGCAGCGTTTCCGACGGAATTGCGCAGTATTTT.

This chain uses TRBV6-7 with TRBJ2-7; 7 nucleotides agree with TRBD1. TRBV6-7 is labeled an ORF, and its function is uncertain. The length of the CDR3 is 15 residues. Trimming cost V 8 bases and J 4 bases; bases outside gene matches: 14. The CDR3 DNA sequence: TGTGCCAGCCCTAAATCCGGGACAGCGAGGTACGAGCAGTACTTC. It translates to CASPKSGTARYEQYF.

Concerning this clonotype: Sequence at one end of the junction differs from germline and may be a read error. This chain joins TRBV9 and TRBJ2-7, with TRBD2 as a possible D gene (7 bases). The V gene's germline CDR1 is SGDLS and CDR2 YYNGEE. The CDR3 totals 16 residues. CDR3: CASSTFPGGPCYGQYF. The CDR3, as DNA: TGTGCCAGCAGTACTTTTCCGGGGGGCCCTTGTTACGGGCAGTACTTC.

The count of this clonotype is one. J is TRBJ2-1 and V is TRBV6-6; 11 bases align to TRBD2. CDR1 is MNHNY, CDR2 SVGAGI, per germline (reference sequence). The CDR3 contains 15 residues. The V and J ends lost 7 bases and 7 bases, in that order; junction bases with no gene match: 9. The CDR3 sequence is CASNSGGGRGNEQFF. In DNA form, the CDR3 reads TGTGCCAGCAATAGCGGGGGGGGCCGTGGGAATGAGCAGTTCTTC.

The chain joins TRBV3-1 to TRBJ2-3; TRBD2 matches 7 bases. V lost 4 bases, J lost 1 base, and 8 bases stayed unmatched. This CDR3 has 16 residues. The germline V gene has CDR1 LGHDT and CDR2 YNNKEL (reference sequence). The CDR3 DNA sequence: TGTGCCAGCAGCCTCCGGGCTAGCGGACGCACAGATACGCAGTATTTT. It translates to CASSLRASGRTDTQYF.

The rearrangement links TRBV5-5 to TRBJ2-4, with D unclear. The J call may be in error: the DNA end matches TRBJ2-7 better. This CDR3 is 13 amino acids long. Germline V gene data show CDR1 as SGHKS and CDR2 as YYEKEE (reference sequence). The CDR3 sequence is CASSVTSYYEQYF. The CDR3 nucleotides read TGTGCCAGCAGCGTGACCAGTTACTACGAGCAGTACTTC.

The J gene is TRBJ2-2, the V gene TRBV7-2; possibly TRBD1 or TRBD2 for D (5 bases each). The CDR3 runs to 16 residues. Germline V gives CDR1 SGHTA, CDR2 FQGNSA. Trimming took off 1 base at V and 1 base at J, with 10 bases between the two ends. The CDR3, as DNA: TGTGCCAGCAGCTTAGGGGGGTTCTGGAACACCGGGGAGCTGTTTTTT. As protein: CASSLGGFWNTGELFF.